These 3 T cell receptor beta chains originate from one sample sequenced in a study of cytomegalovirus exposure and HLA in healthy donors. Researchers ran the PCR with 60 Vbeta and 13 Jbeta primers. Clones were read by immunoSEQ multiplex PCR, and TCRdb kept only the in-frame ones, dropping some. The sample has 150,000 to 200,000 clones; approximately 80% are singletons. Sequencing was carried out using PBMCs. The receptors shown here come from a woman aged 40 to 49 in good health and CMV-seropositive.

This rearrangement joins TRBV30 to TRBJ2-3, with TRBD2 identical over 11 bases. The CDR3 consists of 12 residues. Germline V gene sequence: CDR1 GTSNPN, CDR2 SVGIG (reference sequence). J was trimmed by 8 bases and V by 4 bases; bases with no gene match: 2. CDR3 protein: CAWTSGGSTQYF. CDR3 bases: TGTGCCTGGACTAGCGGGGGGTCTACGCAGTATTTT.

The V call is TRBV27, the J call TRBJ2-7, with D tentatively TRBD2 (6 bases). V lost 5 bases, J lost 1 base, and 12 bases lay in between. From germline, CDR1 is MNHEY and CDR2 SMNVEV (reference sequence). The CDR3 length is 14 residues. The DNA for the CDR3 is TGTGCCAGCAGTACTAGCTGGGCATCCTACGAGCAGTACTTC. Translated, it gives CASSTSWASYEQYF.

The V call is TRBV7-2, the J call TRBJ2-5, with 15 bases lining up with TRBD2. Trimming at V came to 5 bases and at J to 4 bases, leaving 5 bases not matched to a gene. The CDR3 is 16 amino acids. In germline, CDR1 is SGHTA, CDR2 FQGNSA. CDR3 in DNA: TGTGCCAGCAGCAGGGGACTAGCGGGGGGAGTAGAGACCCAGTACTTC. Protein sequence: CASSRGLAGGVETQYF.